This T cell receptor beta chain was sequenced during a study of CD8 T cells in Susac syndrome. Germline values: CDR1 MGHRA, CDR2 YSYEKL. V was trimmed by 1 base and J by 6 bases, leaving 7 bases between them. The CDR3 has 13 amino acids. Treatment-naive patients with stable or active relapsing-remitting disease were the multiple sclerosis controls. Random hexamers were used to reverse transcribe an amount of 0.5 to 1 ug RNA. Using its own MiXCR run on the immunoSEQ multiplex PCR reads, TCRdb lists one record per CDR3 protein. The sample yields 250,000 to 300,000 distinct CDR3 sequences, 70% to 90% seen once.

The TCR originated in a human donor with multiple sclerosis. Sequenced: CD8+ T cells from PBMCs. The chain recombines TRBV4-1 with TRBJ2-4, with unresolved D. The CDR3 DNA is TGCGCCAGCAGCCAAGTGGACGGAAACATTCAGTACTTC. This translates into CASSQVDGNIQYF.